The next 20 T cell receptor beta chains were all read from a single sample in a study of blood T cell repertoires in COVID-19. Method: immunoSEQ multiplex PCR; TCRdb's copy keeps in-frame clones and lacks some. The data show about 190,000 clones, roughly 87% seen once. Input material: peripheral blood. The receptor source for this set is a woman aged 60-75 years with COVID-19, enrolled during active disease.

CDR3 region: CSVEDRDRGATNEKLFF. The CDR3 DNA reads as TGCAGCGTTGAAGATCGGGACAGGGGGGCAACTAATGAAAAACTGTTTTTT. This rearrangement joins TRBV29-1 to TRBJ1-4; 11 bases align to TRBD1. Germline V gene data show CDR1 as SQVTM and CDR2 as ANQGSEA. Germline trimming cut 0 bases from V and 0 bases from J; bases unmatched to any gene: 3. The CDR3 is made up of 17 amino acids.

This clone has a handful of counts. The chain has TRBV28 and TRBJ1-4; D may be TRBD1 (6 bases). There are 14 residues in the CDR3. Germline V lookup: CDR1 MDHEN, CDR2 SYDVKM. V lost 8 bases, J lost 5 bases, and 15 bases lay in between. In DNA, the CDR3 is TGTGCCAGCGGGTCTGGGGGACAAAATGAAAAACTGTTTTTT. This encodes CASGSGGQNEKLFF.

In nucleotides, the CDR3 is TGTGCCAGCACCCCGGGACTAGCGGGTGGCACAGATACGCAGTATTTT. The encoded protein is CASTPGLAGGTDTQYF. This rearrangement joins TRBV27 to TRBJ2-3; 12 bases align to TRBD2. The trim removed 7 bases at V and 1 base at J, leaving 6 bases unmatched. CDR3 length: 16 amino acids. In germline, CDR1 is MNHEY, CDR2 SMNVEV (reference sequence).

This chain links TRBV27 with TRBJ2-6, with TRBD1 identical over 9 bases. After removal of 8 bases from V and 0 bases from J, the junction contained 20 bases not matched to a gene. Germline V gene sequence: CDR1 MNHEY, CDR2 SMNVEV (reference sequence). The CDR3 loop spans 21 amino acids. The CDR3 DNA follows: TGTGCCAGCGCCCGGAGTTTTATCCGGGACAGGGTTAGCTCTGGGGCCAACGTCCTGACTTTC. Translation gives CASARSFIRDRVSSGANVLTF.

In this sample, this clone turned up a few times. This chain joins TRBV25-1 and TRBJ2-5; TRBD1 aligns across 7 bases. Germline lookup yields CDR1 MGHDK and CDR2 SYGVNS. V was clipped by 6 bases and J by 0 bases; unmatched bases: 7. CDR3 length: 15 amino acids. For the CDR3, the DNA is TGTGCCAGCAGCTTACCGGGACAGCACCAAGAGACCCAGTACTTC. This codes for CASSLPGQHQETQYF. The variable domain in full, with the rest retrieved from reference TRBV25-1 and TRBJ2-5, is EADIYQTPRYLVIGTGKKITLECSQTMGHDKMYWYQQDPGMELHLIHYSYGVNSTEKGDLSSESTVSRIRTEHFPLTLESARPSHTSQYLCASSLPGQHQETQYFGPGTRLLVL.

In its sample, this clone was seen once. The chain uses TRBV21-1 and TRBJ2-7; the DNA was not used to check the table's D call, TRBD2. TRBV21-1 is flagged as a pseudogene. The CDR3 is 19 amino acids. Written as DNA, the CDR3 is TGTGCCAGCAGCAAATCCGTTGAGCAGACACTAGCACTCTCACACGAGCAGTACTTC. Translated: CASSKSVEQTLALSHEQYF.

V and J are TRBV6-5 and TRBJ2-1; D remains unclear. V lost 8 bases to trimming and J lost 1 base, with 9 bases between them. The CDR3 length is 13 residues. From germline, CDR1 is MNHEY and CDR2 SVGAGI. DNA of the CDR3: TGTGCCAGCCGTCCTATTTCCTACAATGAGCAGTTCTTC. Translation gives CASRPISYNEQFF.

V is TRBV29-1 and J is TRBJ2-7, with D possibly matching TRBD2 (6 bases). V gave up 7 bases and J gave up 3 bases, with 16 bases separating them. Germline lookup yields CDR1 SQVTM and CDR2 ANQGSEA. The CDR3 runs 13 residues. This CDR3 reads CSATARGNYEQYF. CDR3 DNA: TGCAGCGCCACAGCCCGCGGGAACTACGAGCAGTACTTC.

This clone was found once. V gene TRBV3-1 (or the pseudogene TRBV3-2) combines with J gene TRBJ2-1; 8 positions agree with TRBD2. The germline CDR1 and CDR2 sequences are LGHDT and YNNKEL (reference sequence). This CDR3 is built from 15 residues. J gave up 12 bases and V 2 bases, and 12 bases lay outside the gene matches. CDR3 DNA sequence: TGTGCCAGCAGCCAATCGGGACTAGGATTCATTAGGCAGTTCTTC. The encoded protein is CASSQSGLGFIRQFF.

This clone is medium-sized in the sample. The chain is built from TRBV19 and TRBJ2-7; possible D gene TRBD1, 5 bases. Trimming removed 3 bases from V and 0 bases from J, with 15 bases in between. Germline CDR1 is LNHDA and CDR2 is SQIVND (reference sequence). The CDR3 contains 16 residues. The CDR3 sequence: CASSMSFGAASYEQYF. DNA of the CDR3: TGTGCCAGTAGTATGAGCTTTGGGGCGGCCTCCTACGAGCAGTACTTC.

This clone was seen only once. This chain joins TRBV29-1 and TRBJ2-2; TRBD2 matches at 15 bases. Trimming removed 6 bases from V and 7 bases from J; junction bases left unmatched: 6. The CDR3 extends over 15 amino acids. The V gene's germline CDR1 is SQVTM and CDR2 ANQGSEA. CDR3 sequence reads: CSVTGLAGGFGELFF. The CDR3 DNA reads TGCAGCGTCACTGGACTAGCGGGAGGGTTCGGGGAGCTGTTTTTT.

This rearrangement joins TRBV3-1 (or the pseudogene TRBV3-2) to TRBJ1-5, with D possibly TRBD1 on 6 matching bases. The ends were cut back, 1 base at V and 3 bases at J, with 10 bases in the middle. The CDR3 is 15 residues long. Germline V gives CDR1 LGHDT, CDR2 YNNKEL (reference sequence). The CDR3, as DNA: TGTGCCAGCAGCCAAGTGCCAGGGGCCAATCAGCCCCAGCATTTT. Translating gives CASSQVPGANQPQHF.

V gene TRBV19 combines with J gene TRBJ2-7, with D perhaps TRBD1 (6 bases). The CDR3 totals 14 residues. Germline-derived CDR1 and CDR2 are LNHDA and SQIVND (reference sequence). Trimming left V 3 bases short and J 3 bases short, with 12 bases between. The CDR3 protein is CASSINRERYEQYF. The DNA of the CDR3 is TGTGCCAGTAGTATCAACAGGGAGCGCTACGAGCAGTACTTC.

The chain couples TRBV6-6 to TRBJ2-7, with no clear D. This CDR3 comprises 14 residues. From germline, CDR1 is MNHNY and CDR2 SVGAGI (reference sequence). Trimming left V 5 bases short and J 5 bases short, with 16 bases between. The CDR3 region has the DNA TGTGCCAGCAGTCCCGACCAATTGCGGAACGAGCAGTACTTC. This encodes CASSPDQLRNEQYF.

This chain connects TRBV6-4 to TRBJ2-1, with 7 bases identical to TRBD1. V was pared by 6 bases and J by 7 bases, with 12 bases of the junction left unmatched. Germline-derived CDR1 and CDR2 are MRHNA and SNTAGT. This CDR3 contains 15 residues. The CDR3, as DNA: TGTGCCAGCAGCCCCACGTTGCCAGGGGGAAATGAGCAGTTCTTC. Amino acid sequence: CASSPTLPGGNEQFF.

J is TRBJ1-6 and V is TRBV30; TRBD1 might be the D (6 bases). V lost 0 bases and J 9 bases, leaving 12 bases between the germline ends. CDR1 GTSNPN and CDR2 SVGIG come from the germline V gene (reference sequence). This CDR3 contains 14 residues. The CDR3 loop reads CAWSVTGKTSPLHF. The CDR3 DNA sequence: TGTGCCTGGAGTGTAACAGGGAAGACTTCACCCCTCCACTTT.

The chain uses TRBV3-1 (or the pseudogene TRBV3-2) and TRBJ2-2; D uncertain. V was pared by 3 bases and J by 4 bases, with 9 bases between. Per germline, CDR1 LGHDT and CDR2 YNNKEL (reference sequence). CDR3 length: 14 amino acids. The CDR3 sequence: CASSQAGRTGELFF. The DNA for the CDR3 is TGTGCCAGCAGCCAGGCAGGCCGCACCGGGGAGCTGTTTTTT.

The CDR3 spells CASSLGGAGGELFF. CDR3 nucleotides: TGTGCCAGCAGCTTGGGCGGGGCTGGGGGGGAGCTGTTTTTT. The chain joins TRBV5-4 to TRBJ2-2; D perhaps matches TRBD2 (6 bases). Trimming took 0 bases from V and 8 from J, leaving 11 bases between them. In germline, CDR1 is SGHNT, CDR2 YYREEE (reference sequence). This CDR3 comprises 14 residues.

The rearrangement links TRBV21-1 to TRBJ2-7; the table names TRBD1, a call not compared with the DNA. TRBV21-1 is termed a pseudogene. The CDR3 consists of 16 residues. In DNA, the CDR3 is TGTGCCAGCAGCAAAGGGTCAGGGGGCGTTAAGTACGAGCAGTACGTC. It yields the protein CASSKGSGGVKYEQYV.

Concerning this clone: The same CDR3 can be traced to other DNA sequences in this sample. The chain links TRBV19 to TRBJ1-5; 7 nucleotides match TRBD1. Trimming removed 9 bases from V and 7 bases from J; junction bases left unmatched: 6. Per germline, CDR1 LNHDA and CDR2 SQIVND (reference sequence). This CDR3 contains 12 residues. CDR3 in amino acids: CASRDRDQPQHF. The CDR3 DNA reads as TGTGCCAGCCGGGACAGAGACCAGCCCCAGCATTTT.